Listed below are T cell receptor beta chains from one sample, sequenced in a study of shared clonotypes between healthy human individuals. Generated by immunoSEQ multiplex PCR, the TCRdb table keeps only in-frame clones and is missing some. The table lists hundreds of thousands of clones, 85% to 95% of them singletons, with approximately 0.12% in the top ten. Sequencing was performed on naive CD8+ T cells sorted from blood. These receptors originate from a woman aged 30 to 39 in good health. Each CDR3 is given with its conserved first and last residue. A D gene is named only where the DNA matches it firmly. Not every row has a clone size; where given, it reads once, few, many or a size class.

D: TRBD1
size: few
J: TRBJ1-2
V: TRBV6-1
CDR3: CANRDSYGYTF
DNA: TGTGCCAACCGGGACAGTTATGGCTACACCTTC

D: TRBD2
size: .
J: TRBJ2-7
V: TRBV4-1
CDR3: CASSPSSGGPYEQYF
DNA: TGCGCCAGCAGTCCCTCTAGCGGGGGACCCTACGAGCAGTACTTC

D: .
size: .
J: TRBJ2-3
V: TRBV13
CDR3: CASSHSSTDTQYF
DNA: TGTGCCAGCAGTCACTCCAGCACAGATACGCAGTATTTT

D: .
size: .
J: TRBJ2-7
V: TRBV5-4
CDR3: CASSPTKGHEQYF
DNA: TGTGCCAGCAGCCCAACCAAAGGCCACGAGCAGTACTTC

D: .
size: once
J: TRBJ2-7
V: TRBV6-1
CDR3: CASSPTDRLHYEQYF
DNA: TGTGCCAGCAGTCCAACAGATAGACTCCACTACGAGCAGTACTTC

D: .
size: .
J: TRBJ1-1
V: TRBV10-2
CDR3: CASSQLVGLYFSNTEAFF
DNA: TGCGCCAGCAGTCAGCTCGTGGGGTTGTACTTCTCAAACACTGAAGCTTTCTTT

D: TRBD2
size: .
J: TRBJ2-1
V: TRBV19
CDR3: CASSISGSYNEQFF
DNA: TGTGCCAGTAGTATCAGCGGGAGTTACAATGAGCAGTTCTTC

D: .
size: .
J: TRBJ2-7
V: TRBV19
CDR3: CASSRKGTSYEQYF
DNA: TGTGCCAGTAGTAGAAAAGGGACTTCCTACGAGCAGTACTTC

D: .
size: .
J: TRBJ1-4
V: TRBV30
CDR3: CAWSPLAGWAQEKLFF
DNA: TGTGCCTGGAGTCCACTCGCAGGCTGGGCCCAGGAAAAACTGTTTTTT

D: .
size: .
J: TRBJ2-1
V: TRBV15
CDR3: CATSRDGEQFF
DNA: TGTGCCACCAGCAGAGATGGGGAGCAGTTCTTC

D: .
size: .
J: TRBJ2-7
V: TRBV5-6
CDR3: CASSLEAGRAYEQYF
DNA: TGTGCCAGCAGCTTGGAGGCAGGTAGGGCCTACGAGCAGTACTTC

D: .
size: .
J: TRBJ2-1
V: TRBV4-1
CDR3: CASSQLLHNEQFF
DNA: TGCGCCAGCAGCCAGCTGCTGCACAATGAGCAGTTCTTC

D: .
size: once
J: TRBJ2-5
V: TRBV5-4
CDR3: CASSLGRGSGETQYF
DNA: TGTGCCAGCAGCTTGGGTAGGGGGTCGGGAGAGACCCAGTACTTC

D: TRBD1
size: .
J: TRBJ2-5
V: TRBV28
CDR3: CASSRRGRLGEQYF
DNA: TGTGCCAGCAGTCGAAGGGGGCGGCTGGGTGAGCAGTACTTC

D: .
size: .
J: TRBJ2-1
V: TRBV19
CDR3: CASSKNINNEQFF
DNA: TGTGCCAGTAGTAAAAACATTAACAATGAGCAGTTCTTC

D: .
size: .
J: TRBJ1-5
V: TRBV15
CDR3: CATSSRNGNQPQHF
DNA: TGTGCCACCAGCTCCCGGAACGGCAATCAGCCCCAGCATTTT

D: TRBD2
size: once
J: TRBJ2-1
V: TRBV2
CDR3: CASSDQRTSVGNEQFF
DNA: TGTGCCAGCAGTGATCAGCGGACTAGCGTAGGCAATGAGCAGTTCTTC

D: TRBD2
size: .
J: TRBJ2-2
V: TRBV13
CDR3: CASSFGLAENTGELFF
DNA: TGTGCCAGCAGCTTTGGACTAGCGGAGAACACCGGGGAGCTGTTTTTT

D: .
size: once
J: TRBJ2-2
V: TRBV19
CDR3: CASKRKIDTGELFF
DNA: TGTGCCAGTAAAAGAAAGATCGACACCGGGGAGCTGTTTTTT

D: TRBD2
size: .
J: TRBJ2-7
V: TRBV13
CDR3: CASSSLLAGLYEQYF
DNA: TGTGCCAGCAGCTCCTTACTAGCGGGACTCTACGAGCAGTACTTC

D: .
size: .
J: TRBJ2-7
V: TRBV14
CDR3: CASSQRRGYEQYF
DNA: TGTGCCAGCAGCCAACGACGGGGGTACGAGCAGTACTTC

D: TRBD2
size: .
J: TRBJ2-3
V: TRBV28
CDR3: CASGYELAGEADTQYF
DNA: TGTGCCAGCGGCTACGAACTAGCGGGAGAGGCAGATACGCAGTATTTT

D: .
size: .
J: TRBJ2-5
V: TRBV11-2
CDR3: CASSLDFLRGAVFETQYF
DNA: TGTGCCAGCAGCTTAGATTTTTTGCGGGGCGCGGTGTTTGAGACCCAGTACTTC

D: .
size: .
J: TRBJ1-3
V: TRBV28
CDR3: CASSPYPMGGESGNTIYF
DNA: TGTGCCAGCAGTCCCTACCCCATGGGGGGGGAGTCTGGAAACACCATATATTTT

D: .
size: .
J: TRBJ2-5
V: TRBV14
CDR3: CASSQSGSPRSGGETQYF
DNA: TGTGCCAGCAGCCAGTCGGGCAGTCCGAGGTCTGGGGGGGAGACCCAGTACTTC

D: TRBD1
size: .
J: TRBJ1-1
V: TRBV5-1
CDR3: CASSLPQTGGWNTEAFF
DNA: TGCGCCAGCAGCTTACCACAGACAGGGGGGTGGAACACTGAAGCTTTCTTT

D: .
size: .
J: TRBJ2-1
V: TRBV29-1
CDR3: CSPQIADIYNEQFF
DNA: TGCAGCCCTCAAATAGCGGACATTTACAATGAGCAGTTCTTC

D: .
size: once
J: TRBJ2-5
V: TRBV5-6
CDR3: CASSPRSGVQETQYF
DNA: TGTGCCAGCAGTCCGCGCTCGGGGGTTCAGGAGACCCAGTACTTC

D: .
size: .
J: TRBJ2-7
V: TRBV5-6
CDR3: CASSLEQGSYEQYF
DNA: TGTGCCAGCAGCTTGGAACAGGGTTCCTACGAGCAGTACTTC

D: .
size: .
J: TRBJ1-1
V: TRBV5-4
CDR3: CASSPSWDTEAFF
DNA: TGTGCCAGCAGCCCATCCTGGGACACTGAAGCTTTCTTT

D: TRBD1
size: .
J: TRBJ2-1
V: TRBV4-1
CDR3: CASSQLGTGAGNEQFF
DNA: TGCGCCAGCAGCCAACTCGGGACAGGGGCGGGCAATGAGCAGTTCTTC

D: .
size: .
J: TRBJ2-1
V: TRBV15
CDR3: CATKDRSSSYNEQFF
DNA: TGTGCCACTAAGGACAGATCAAGCTCCTACAATGAGCAGTTCTTC

D: .
size: .
J: TRBJ2-1
V: TRBV11-2
CDR3: CASSSRGYNNEQFF
DNA: TGTGCCAGCAGCTCCCGGGGCTACAACAATGAGCAGTTCTTC

D: .
size: .
J: TRBJ1-2
V: TRBV5-4
CDR3: CASSPREGSSYGYTF
DNA: TGTGCCAGCAGCCCAAGGGAGGGGAGTAGCTATGGCTACACCTTC

D: .
size: .
J: TRBJ1-5
V: TRBV19
CDR3: CASSPRTQGGQPQHF
DNA: TGTGCCAGTAGTCCCCGGACCCAGGGCGGTCAGCCCCAGCATTTT

D: TRBD2
size: .
J: TRBJ2-3
V: TRBV27
CDR3: CASSPSLAETTDTQYF
DNA: TGTGCCAGCAGTCCCTCGCTAGCGGAGACCACAGATACGCAGTATTTT

D: .
size: .
J: TRBJ2-7
V: TRBV30
CDR3: CAWSEAFGEQYF
DNA: TGTGCCTGGAGTGAGGCTTTTGGGGAGCAGTACTTC

D: .
size: .
J: TRBJ2-7
V: TRBV18
CDR3: CASSLQDSYEQYF
DNA: TGTGCCAGCTCACTACAAGACTCCTACGAGCAGTACTTC

D: .
size: .
J: TRBJ2-1
V: TRBV28
CDR3: CASSTLALEQFF
DNA: TGTGCCAGCAGCACTTTAGCTTTGGAGCAGTTCTTC

D: .
size: .
J: TRBJ1-3
V: TRBV5-6
CDR3: CASSFSGNTIYF
DNA: TGTGCCAGCAGCTTCTCTGGAAACACCATATATTTT

D: .
size: .
J: TRBJ2-3
V: TRBV5-1
CDR3: CASSLAGESTDTQYF
DNA: TGCGCCAGCAGCTTGGCCGGCGAGAGCACAGATACGCAGTATTTT

D: TRBD2
size: .
J: TRBJ2-7
V: TRBV4-1
CDR3: CASSHTGTSLHEQYF
DNA: TGCGCCAGCAGCCATACCGGGACTAGTCTCCACGAGCAGTACTTC

D: .
size: .
J: TRBJ1-1
V: TRBV28
CDR3: CATVSWGMNTEAFF
DNA: TGTGCCACCGTCTCGTGGGGGATGAACACTGAAGCTTTCTTT